This T cell receptor beta chain was observed in a study of graft-versus-host responses after intestinal transplantation. Background on the study: Tacrolimus and steroids were given for around three years to all recipients after anti-thymocyte globulin induction. General study results and limits: GvH clones detected in recipient marrow included some appearing first in ileum or blood. Among circulating GvH clones, peak levels were associated with early post-transplant declines in HvG clones. High graft-versus-host to host-versus-graft clonal ratios were found in allografts of patients who had graft-donor T cell macrochimerism.

Clones were sequenced by immunoSEQ multiplex PCR, and TCRdb holds only the in-frame ones, with some missing. The top ten clones hold about 0.45% of a sample with roughly 96,000 clones, 75% to 95% of them seen once. With 1 base clipped from V and 2 bases from J, the junction kept 2 bases outside the gene matches. The CDR3 has 16 residues. Germline CDR1 MGHRA, CDR2 YSYEKL. This clone appeared once. Its antigen is not known. This clonotype was sampled from a human donor who received an intestinal transplant. The genes are TRBV4-1 and TRBJ1-2; 12 bases map to TRBD1. The sequencing used unstimulated CD8+ T cells sorted from spleen or lymph node cells, collected before intestinal transplant. Here the CDR3 reads CASSQVGTGGNYGYTF. The CDR3 DNA reads TGCGCCAGCAGCCAAGTCGGGACAGGGGGCAACTATGGCTACACCTTC.